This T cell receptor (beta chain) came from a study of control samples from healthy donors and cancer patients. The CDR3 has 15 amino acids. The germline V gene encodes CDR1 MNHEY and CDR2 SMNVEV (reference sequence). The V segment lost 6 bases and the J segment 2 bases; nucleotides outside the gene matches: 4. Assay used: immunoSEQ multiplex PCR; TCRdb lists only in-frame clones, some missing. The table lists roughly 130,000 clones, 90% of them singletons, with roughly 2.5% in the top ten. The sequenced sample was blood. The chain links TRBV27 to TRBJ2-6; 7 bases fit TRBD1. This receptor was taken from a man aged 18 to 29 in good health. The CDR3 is CASSRTGAGANVLTF. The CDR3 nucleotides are TGTGCCAGCAGCCGTACAGGGGCTGGGGCCAACGTCCTGACTTTC.